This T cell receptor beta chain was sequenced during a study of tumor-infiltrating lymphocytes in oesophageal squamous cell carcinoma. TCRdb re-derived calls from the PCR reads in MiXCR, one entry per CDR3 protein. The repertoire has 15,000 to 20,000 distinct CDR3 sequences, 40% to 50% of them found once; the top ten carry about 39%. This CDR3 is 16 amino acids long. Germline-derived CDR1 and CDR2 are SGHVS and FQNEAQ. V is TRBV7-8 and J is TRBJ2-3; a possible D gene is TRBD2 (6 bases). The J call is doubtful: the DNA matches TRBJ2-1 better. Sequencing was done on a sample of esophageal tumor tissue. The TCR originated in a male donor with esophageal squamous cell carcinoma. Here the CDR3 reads CASSPRASDQINEQFF. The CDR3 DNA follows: TGTGCCAGCAGCCCGCGGGCTAGCGACCAAATCAATGAGCAGTTCTTC.